This is a list of T cell receptor beta chains from one sample in a study of blood T cell repertoires in COVID-19. Sequencing was performed with immunoSEQ multiplex PCR; in TCRdb, only in-frame clones are kept and a portion is missing. Of roughly 300,000 clones listed, roughly 87% are singletons. What was sequenced was PBMCs or T cells enriched from blood (not recorded which). All receptors come from a woman aged 30 to 39 who had recovered from COVID-19. Both conserved end residues are part of each CDR3. Each record gives: V gene, D gene, clone size, J gene, CDR3 DNA, CDR3 protein. A D gene is named only where the DNA matches it firmly. Not all rows give a size; the values are once, few, many and, for expanded clones, a class.

v_call: TRBV7-9; d_call: .; clone_size: .; j_call: TRBJ2-3; cdr3_nt: TGTGCCAGCAGCAAATACACAGATACGCAGTATTTT; cdr3_aa: CASSKYTDTQYF
v_call: TRBV2; d_call: .; clone_size: .; j_call: TRBJ1-4; cdr3_nt: TGTGCCAGCAGTGGGAGGGCGAGCGAAAAACTGTTTTTT; cdr3_aa: CASSGRASEKLFF
v_call: TRBV5-4; d_call: .; clone_size: .; j_call: TRBJ1-1; cdr3_nt: TGTGCCAGCAGCTTGGCTAGAAACACTGAAGCTTTCTTT; cdr3_aa: CASSLARNTEAFF
v_call: TRBV30; d_call: .; clone_size: .; j_call: TRBJ1-2; cdr3_nt: TGTGCCTGGGACCTGACTGGTCGCTGGGGCTACACCTTC; cdr3_aa: CAWDLTGRWGYTF
v_call: TRBV25-1; d_call: .; clone_size: .; j_call: TRBJ1-2; cdr3_nt: TGTGCCAGCAGTGAATTGAGACTTGCCGGCTACACCTTC; cdr3_aa: CASSELRLAGYTF
v_call: TRBV28; d_call: .; clone_size: .; j_call: TRBJ1-3; cdr3_nt: TGTGCCAGCAGGGACAGACGCTCTGGAAACACCATATATTTT; cdr3_aa: CASRDRRSGNTIYF
v_call: TRBV5-1; d_call: TRBD2; clone_size: .; j_call: TRBJ2-1; cdr3_nt: TGCGCCAGCAGCCCATCGGGACTAGTGTTGAATGAGCAGTTCTTC; cdr3_aa: CASSPSGLVLNEQFF
v_call: TRBV23-1; d_call: .; clone_size: .; j_call: TRBJ1-3; cdr3_nt: TGCGCCACTTCCAGGGGCCCTGGAAACACCATATATTTT; cdr3_aa: CATSRGPGNTIYF
v_call: TRBV27; d_call: TRBD1; clone_size: .; j_call: TRBJ1-6; cdr3_nt: TGTGCCAGCAGTGTATACGGACAGGGGGCGCAAGGCTATAATTCACCCCTCCACTTT; cdr3_aa: CASSVYGQGAQGYNSPLHF
v_call: TRBV2; d_call: .; clone_size: .; j_call: TRBJ1-4; cdr3_nt: TGTGCCAGCAGTGAAGCGCGCCGGGGTACTAATGAAAAACTGTTTTTT; cdr3_aa: CASSEARRGTNEKLFF
v_call: TRBV24-1; d_call: TRBD1; clone_size: .; j_call: TRBJ2-3; cdr3_nt: TGTGCCACCAGTGCCACAGGGGGCACGACAACAGATACGCAGTATTTT; cdr3_aa: CATSATGGTTTDTQYF
v_call: TRBV15; d_call: .; clone_size: .; j_call: TRBJ2-5; cdr3_nt: TGTGCCACCAGCAGTCCCGGGACTTCGGCCCCGCCGGAGACCCAGTACTTC; cdr3_aa: CATSSPGTSAPPETQYF
v_call: TRBV7-6; d_call: TRBD2; clone_size: .; j_call: TRBJ2-1; cdr3_nt: TGTGCCAGCAGCTTAGGGGCTAGCGGGACCTACAATGAGCAGTTCTTC; cdr3_aa: CASSLGASGTYNEQFF
v_call: TRBV19; d_call: .; clone_size: .; j_call: TRBJ1-4; cdr3_nt: TGTGCCAGTAGCGACAGGAACGGCCCAACTAATGAAAAACTGTTTTTT; cdr3_aa: CASSDRNGPTNEKLFF
v_call: TRBV5-1; d_call: TRBD2; clone_size: .; j_call: TRBJ2-5; cdr3_nt: TGCGCCAGCAGCACCTACACGGGGGGGCGAGATCGAGAGACCCAGTACTTC; cdr3_aa: CASSTYTGGRDRETQYF
v_call: TRBV11-3; d_call: TRBD1; clone_size: .; j_call: TRBJ2-3; cdr3_nt: TGTGCCAGCAGCTCCCTCGGGACAGTTGATACGCAGTATTTT; cdr3_aa: CASSSLGTVDTQYF
v_call: TRBV2; d_call: .; clone_size: .; j_call: TRBJ1-3; cdr3_nt: TGTGCCAGCAGTGTAGAACAGGGTGGAAACACCATATATTTT; cdr3_aa: CASSVEQGGNTIYF
v_call: TRBV5-4; d_call: .; clone_size: .; j_call: TRBJ2-7; cdr3_nt: TGTGCCAGCAGCTTGGATACAGGCTCTCGTTGGGAGCAGTACTTC; cdr3_aa: CASSLDTGSRWEQYF
v_call: TRBV18; d_call: .; clone_size: .; j_call: TRBJ1-6; cdr3_nt: TGTGCCAGCTCCGGGGCAGGGGAAGGTTCACCCCTCCACTTT; cdr3_aa: CASSGAGEGSPLHF
v_call: TRBV18; d_call: .; clone_size: many; j_call: TRBJ1-1; cdr3_nt: TGTGCCAGCTCACCATTAGGGGTCGATACTGAAGCTTTCTTT; cdr3_aa: CASSPLGVDTEAFF
v_call: TRBV7-2; d_call: TRBD1; clone_size: .; j_call: TRBJ2-3; cdr3_nt: TGTGCCAGCAGCTCCGCCCGACAGGGTGTCGCAGATACGCAGTATTTT; cdr3_aa: CASSSARQGVADTQYF
v_call: TRBV28; d_call: .; clone_size: .; j_call: TRBJ1-4; cdr3_nt: TGTGCCAGCAGTTTAGTGAGGTTAAATATGGAAAAACTGTTTTTT; cdr3_aa: CASSLVRLNMEKLFF
v_call: TRBV2; d_call: TRBD1; clone_size: .; j_call: TRBJ2-6; cdr3_nt: TGTGCCAGCAGCCGAGGACAGGGACGGGCTGGGGCCAACGTCCTGACTTTC; cdr3_aa: CASSRGQGRAGANVLTF
v_call: TRBV19; d_call: .; clone_size: .; j_call: TRBJ2-1; cdr3_nt: TGTGCCAGTAGTATGGGCGACTCCCGGGGGAATGAGCAGTTCTTC; cdr3_aa: CASSMGDSRGNEQFF
v_call: TRBV27; d_call: .; clone_size: .; j_call: TRBJ1-2; cdr3_nt: TGTGCCAGCAGCTCCCCCAGGGGAGATGGCTACACCTTC; cdr3_aa: CASSSPRGDGYTF
v_call: TRBV6-1; d_call: .; clone_size: .; j_call: TRBJ1-2; cdr3_nt: TGTGCCAGCAGTGAAGGTGGCAGGGATGCGAGCACCTTC; cdr3_aa: CASSEGGRDASTF
v_call: TRBV13; d_call: .; clone_size: .; j_call: TRBJ2-3; cdr3_nt: TGTGCCAGCAGCACCGGACAGTTCACAGATACGCAGTATTTT; cdr3_aa: CASSTGQFTDTQYF
v_call: TRBV24-1; d_call: .; clone_size: .; j_call: TRBJ2-3; cdr3_nt: TGTGCCACCAGTGCGACAGGCACAGATACGCAGTATTTT; cdr3_aa: CATSATGTDTQYF
v_call: TRBV13; d_call: TRBD1; clone_size: .; j_call: TRBJ2-4; cdr3_nt: TGTGCCAGCACCAAAGGTCGGACAGGGAAAAACATTCAGTACTTC; cdr3_aa: CASTKGRTGKNIQYF
v_call: TRBV4-1; d_call: TRBD2; clone_size: once; j_call: TRBJ2-1; cdr3_nt: TGCGCCAGCAGCCCGCCGGGACTAGCGGGGGGCCCCTACAATGAGCAGTTCTTC; cdr3_aa: CASSPPGLAGGPYNEQFF
v_call: TRBV27; d_call: .; clone_size: .; j_call: TRBJ1-1; cdr3_nt: TGTGCCAGCAGTTTAATTTCAGGGGCTGAAGCTTTCTTT; cdr3_aa: CASSLISGAEAFF
v_call: TRBV20-1; d_call: .; clone_size: .; j_call: TRBJ1-1; cdr3_nt: TGCAGTGCCCGAGCGGAGACTGAAGCTTTCTTT; cdr3_aa: CSARAETEAFF
v_call: TRBV19; d_call: TRBD2; clone_size: once; j_call: TRBJ2-4; cdr3_nt: TGTGCCAGTAGTACAGGACTAGCGGAAGCCAAAAACATTCAGTACTTC; cdr3_aa: CASSTGLAEAKNIQYF
v_call: TRBV4-1; d_call: TRBD1; clone_size: .; j_call: TRBJ1-3; cdr3_nt: TGCGCCAGCAGCCAATTCTTTGACAGGGAAGCTGGAAACACCATATATTTT; cdr3_aa: CASSQFFDREAGNTIYF
v_call: TRBV28; d_call: .; clone_size: .; j_call: TRBJ1-2; cdr3_nt: TGTGCCAGCATGGGCCTCTATGGCTACACCTTC; cdr3_aa: CASMGLYGYTF
v_call: TRBV29-1; d_call: TRBD2; clone_size: .; j_call: TRBJ2-5; cdr3_nt: TGCAGCGTTGGCCTAGCGGTCTTGCGAGAGACCCAGTACTTC; cdr3_aa: CSVGLAVLRETQYF
v_call: TRBV27; d_call: .; clone_size: .; j_call: TRBJ1-6; cdr3_nt: TGTGCCAGCAGTTTCCGTGGCCAGTGGTATTCACCCCTCCACTTT; cdr3_aa: CASSFRGQWYSPLHF
v_call: TRBV7-4; d_call: .; clone_size: .; j_call: TRBJ1-2; cdr3_nt: TGTGCCAGCAGCTTTAATAAGGTGAGTGCGGGGAACTATGGCTACACCTTC; cdr3_aa: CASSFNKVSAGNYGYTF
v_call: TRBV19; d_call: .; clone_size: .; j_call: TRBJ1-5; cdr3_nt: TGTGCCAGTAGTCCGTCCAGGGGTTGGGGTCAGCCCCAGCATTTT; cdr3_aa: CASSPSRGWGQPQHF
v_call: TRBV3-1/TRBV3-2; d_call: .; clone_size: .; j_call: TRBJ1-4; cdr3_nt: TGTGCCAGCAGCCAAGATCGAGCCGAAAAACTGTTTTTT; cdr3_aa: CASSQDRAEKLFF
v_call: TRBV27; d_call: .; clone_size: once; j_call: TRBJ2-7; cdr3_nt: TGTGCCAGCAAGGGAGGGACAGGCGTCTCCTACGAGCAGTACTTC; cdr3_aa: CASKGGTGVSYEQYF
v_call: TRBV28; d_call: .; clone_size: once; j_call: TRBJ2-7; cdr3_nt: TGTGCCAGCAGTTTAGGACAGAACCTCTACGAGCAGTACTTC; cdr3_aa: CASSLGQNLYEQYF
v_call: TRBV7-2; d_call: TRBD2; clone_size: .; j_call: TRBJ2-5; cdr3_nt: TGTGCCAGCAGCATACGACTAGCGGGCCAAGAGACCCAGTACTTC; cdr3_aa: CASSIRLAGQETQYF
v_call: TRBV19; d_call: TRBD1; clone_size: .; j_call: TRBJ2-7; cdr3_nt: TGTGCCAGTGGACGGACAGGGACCTACGAGCAGTACTTC; cdr3_aa: CASGRTGTYEQYF
v_call: TRBV18; d_call: .; clone_size: .; j_call: TRBJ2-5; cdr3_nt: TGTGCCAGCTCACCAGCCCGCCAGGTCAAGGAGACCCAGTACTTC; cdr3_aa: CASSPARQVKETQYF
v_call: TRBV6-1; d_call: .; clone_size: many; j_call: TRBJ2-3; cdr3_nt: TGTGCCAGCAGTGAAGTTGTTGAGGGCACAGATACGCAGTATTTT; cdr3_aa: CASSEVVEGTDTQYF